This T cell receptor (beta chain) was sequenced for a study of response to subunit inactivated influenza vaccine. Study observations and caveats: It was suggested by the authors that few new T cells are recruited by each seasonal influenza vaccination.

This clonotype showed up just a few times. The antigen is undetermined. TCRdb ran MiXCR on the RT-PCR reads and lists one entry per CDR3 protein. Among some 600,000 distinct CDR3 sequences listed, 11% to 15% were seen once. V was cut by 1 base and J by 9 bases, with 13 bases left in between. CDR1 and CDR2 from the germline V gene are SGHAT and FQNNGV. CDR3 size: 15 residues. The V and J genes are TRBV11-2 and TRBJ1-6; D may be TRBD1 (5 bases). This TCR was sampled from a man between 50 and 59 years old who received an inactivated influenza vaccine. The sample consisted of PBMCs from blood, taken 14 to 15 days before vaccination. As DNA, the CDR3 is TGTGCCAGCAGCTTAGTTCCAGGGTCGGGTTCACCCCTCCACTTT. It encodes CASSLVPGSGSPLHF.